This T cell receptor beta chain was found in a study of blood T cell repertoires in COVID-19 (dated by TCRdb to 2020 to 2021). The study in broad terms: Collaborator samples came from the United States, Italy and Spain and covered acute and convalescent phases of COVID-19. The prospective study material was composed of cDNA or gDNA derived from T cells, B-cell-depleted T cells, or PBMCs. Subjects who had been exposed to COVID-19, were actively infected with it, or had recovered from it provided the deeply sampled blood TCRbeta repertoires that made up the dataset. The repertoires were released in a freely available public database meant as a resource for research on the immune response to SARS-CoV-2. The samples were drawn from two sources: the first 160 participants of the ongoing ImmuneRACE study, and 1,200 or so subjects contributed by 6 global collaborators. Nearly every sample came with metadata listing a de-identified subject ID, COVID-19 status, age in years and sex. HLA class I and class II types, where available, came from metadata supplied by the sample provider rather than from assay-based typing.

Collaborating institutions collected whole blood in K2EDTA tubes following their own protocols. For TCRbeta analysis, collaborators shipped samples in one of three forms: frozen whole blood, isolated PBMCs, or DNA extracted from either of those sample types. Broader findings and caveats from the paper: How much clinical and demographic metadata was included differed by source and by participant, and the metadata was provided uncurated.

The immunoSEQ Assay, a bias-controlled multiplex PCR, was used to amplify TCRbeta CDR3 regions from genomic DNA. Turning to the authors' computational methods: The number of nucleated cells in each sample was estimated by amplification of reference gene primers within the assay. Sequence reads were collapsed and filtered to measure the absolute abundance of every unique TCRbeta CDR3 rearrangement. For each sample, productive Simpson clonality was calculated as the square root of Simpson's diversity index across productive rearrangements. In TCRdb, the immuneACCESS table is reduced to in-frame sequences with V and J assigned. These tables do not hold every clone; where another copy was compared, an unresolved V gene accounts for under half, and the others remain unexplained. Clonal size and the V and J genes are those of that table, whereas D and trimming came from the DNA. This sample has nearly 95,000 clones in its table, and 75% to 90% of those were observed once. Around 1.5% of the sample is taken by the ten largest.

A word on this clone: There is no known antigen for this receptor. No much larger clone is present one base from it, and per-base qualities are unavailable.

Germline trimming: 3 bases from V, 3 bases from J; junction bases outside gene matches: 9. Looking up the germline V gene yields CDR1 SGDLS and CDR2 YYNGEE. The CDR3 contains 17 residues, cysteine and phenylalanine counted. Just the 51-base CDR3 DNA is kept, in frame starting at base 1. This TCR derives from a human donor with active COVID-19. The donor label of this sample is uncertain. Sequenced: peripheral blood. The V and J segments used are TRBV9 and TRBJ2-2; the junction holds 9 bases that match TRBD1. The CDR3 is CASSAPGTGIYTGELFF. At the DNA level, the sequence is TGTGCCAGCAGCGCTCCTGGGACAGGGATATACACCGGGGAGCTGTTTTTT. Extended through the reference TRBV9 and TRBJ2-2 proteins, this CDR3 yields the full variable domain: DSGVTQTPKHLITATGQRVTLRCSPRSGDLSVYWYQQSLDQGLQFLIQYYNGEERAKGNILERFSAQQFPDLHSELNLSSLELGDSALYFCASSAPGTGIYTGELFFGEGSRLTVL.